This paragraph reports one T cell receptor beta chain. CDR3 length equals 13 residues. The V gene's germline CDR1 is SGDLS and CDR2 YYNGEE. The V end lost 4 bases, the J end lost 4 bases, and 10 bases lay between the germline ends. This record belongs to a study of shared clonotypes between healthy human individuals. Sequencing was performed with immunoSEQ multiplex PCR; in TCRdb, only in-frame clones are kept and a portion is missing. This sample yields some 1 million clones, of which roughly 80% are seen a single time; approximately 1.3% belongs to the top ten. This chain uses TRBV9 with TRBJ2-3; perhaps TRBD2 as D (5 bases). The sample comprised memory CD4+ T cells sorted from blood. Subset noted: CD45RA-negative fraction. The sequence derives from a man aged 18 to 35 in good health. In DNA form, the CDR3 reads TGTGCCAGCAGCTTCGGACTCGCAGATACGCAGTATTTT. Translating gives CASSFGLADTQYF.